This T cell receptor (beta chain) was documented in a study of T cells in Graves' hyperthyroidism and ophthalmopathy. Study findings and constraints: Blood held most thyroid clonotypes expanded above 0.001 frequency.

Comment on this clonotype: Its antigen remains unknown.

This CDR3 comprises 14 residues. From germline, CDR1 is MNHEY and CDR2 SVGEGT. J was trimmed by 2 bases and V by 7 bases; bases with no gene match: 7. Amplified TCR beta CDR3 regions derived from RNA transcripts. The TCR CDR3 first-round RT-PCR relied on the HTBI primer set. TCRdb re-analysed the multiplex PCR reads in MiXCR, keeping a single row per CDR3 protein. The sample lists roughly 550,000 distinct CDR3 sequences, approximately 16% seen once, with about 29% in the top ten. The cohort's ophthalmopathy patients, a group with duration under 3 months, had a Clinical Activity Score of at least 3 and a NOSPECS grade of at least 4. Uncontrolled infections, other autoimmune diseases, pregnancy or lactation led to exclusion of patients. Using around 10 ml of fresh peripheral blood, PBMCs were prepared.

The clonotype comes from a woman in her thirties with Graves' ophthalmopathy. The chain combines TRBV6-2 or TRBV6-3 with TRBJ2-5; 7 positions match TRBD1. Sequenced material: blood. The CDR3 region is CASTKGQIQETQYF. CDR3 DNA sequence: TGTGCCAGCACCAAGGGACAGATACAAGAGACCCAGTACTTC.